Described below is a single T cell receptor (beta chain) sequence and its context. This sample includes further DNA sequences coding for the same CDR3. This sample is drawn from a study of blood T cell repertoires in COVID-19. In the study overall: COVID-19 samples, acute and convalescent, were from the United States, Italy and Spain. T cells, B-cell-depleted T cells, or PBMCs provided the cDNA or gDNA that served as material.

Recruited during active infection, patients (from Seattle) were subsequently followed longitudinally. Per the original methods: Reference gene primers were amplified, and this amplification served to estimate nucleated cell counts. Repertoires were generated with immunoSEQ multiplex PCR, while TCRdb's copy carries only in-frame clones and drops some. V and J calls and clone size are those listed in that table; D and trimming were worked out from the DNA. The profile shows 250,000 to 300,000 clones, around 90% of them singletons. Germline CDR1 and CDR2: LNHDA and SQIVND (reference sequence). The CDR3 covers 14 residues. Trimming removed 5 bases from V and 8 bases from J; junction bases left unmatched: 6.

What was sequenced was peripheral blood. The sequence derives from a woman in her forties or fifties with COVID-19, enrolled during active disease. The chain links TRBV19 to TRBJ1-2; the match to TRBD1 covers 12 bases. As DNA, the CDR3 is TGTGCCAGTAGTCCGGGACAGGGGGCAGGGGGCTACACCTTC. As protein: CASSPGQGAGGYTF.